This T cell receptor (beta chain) emerged from a study of cytomegalovirus exposure and HLA in healthy donors. The germline V gene encodes CDR1 LNHDA and CDR2 SQIVND (reference sequence). V shed 4 bases and J 6 bases; nucleotides not matched to a gene: 7. This CDR3 has 14 residues. There were likely unrecorded immune exposures, though donors were nominally healthy when sampled. 60 Vbeta and 13 Jbeta primers were used in PCR. Libraries were prepared by immunoSEQ multiplex PCR; TCRdb keeps only in-frame clonotypes and omits some of them. The sample includes some 200,000 clones, 73% of them seen just once.

The chain couples TRBV19 to TRBJ2-7, with 9 bases matching TRBD1. The sample consisted of PBMCs. This clonotype was obtained from a woman in her twenties or thirties in good health and CMV-seronegative. In nucleotides, the CDR3 is TGTGCCAGTAGTACTACCGGGACAGGGACCGAGCAGTACTTC. Its protein product is CASSTTGTGTEQYF.